This T cell receptor (beta chain) was sequenced for a study of blood T cell repertoires in COVID-19. Ages ranged from about 18 to 90 years, with residence in under 25 US areas. The germline V gene has CDR1 SGHVS and CDR2 FQNEAQ. V dropped 5 bases and J dropped 1 base, with 18 bases sitting between them. The CDR3 length is 17 residues. Original data processing: Amplification of reference gene primers provided the estimated nucleated cell counts. The protocol was immunoSEQ multiplex PCR, while the TCRdb copy is restricted to in-frame clones and leaves out a portion. V and J calls and clone size are copied from that table; D and trimming were computed from the DNA. The sample contains 190,000 or so clones, around 85% of which appear only once.

The chain joins TRBV7-8 to TRBJ2-1, with TRBD2 as a possible D gene (6 bases). Sequencing was carried out using PBMCs or T cells enriched from blood (not recorded which). The receptor was isolated from a man aged 35 to 55 who had recovered from COVID-19. CDR3 amino acids: CASSPHPAGRSYNEQFF. Here the CDR3 DNA reads TGTGCCAGCAGCCCCCACCCGGCGGGACGGTCCTACAATGAGCAGTTCTTC.